This T cell receptor beta chain was captured in a study of shared clonotypes between healthy human individuals. There are 14 residues in the CDR3. Germline V gene sequence: CDR1 SGHKS, CDR2 YYEKEE (reference sequence). Trimming cost V 0 bases and J 0 bases, with 6 bases left between them. About this clone itself: The antigen remains unidentified.

Repertoires were generated with immunoSEQ multiplex PCR, while TCRdb's copy carries only in-frame clones and drops some. The sample carries 800,000 to 1,200,000 clones, more than 75% recorded once. Overall study findings and caveats: What limited the represented genetic and exposure-history diversity was the small number of donors.

This clonotype was sampled from a man between 18 and 29 years old in good health. Some clones in this sample may be carry-over from other donors' samples. Sequenced material: memory CD4+ T cells from PBMCs. The subset: CD45RA-negative fraction. The chain carries TRBV5-5 and TRBJ1-2; the D is unclear. In DNA form, the CDR3 reads TGTGCCAGCAGCTTGGACGGATCTAACTATGGCTACACCTTC. This codes for CASSLDGSNYGYTF.